This entry lists 13 T cell receptor beta chains sequenced from one sample in a study of T cell changes during pregnancy in multiple sclerosis. Sequenced by immunoSEQ multiplex PCR; TCRdb stores in-frame clones only, minus some. Among tens of thousands of clones listed, approximately 88% were seen once. Source: peripheral blood, taken in the first trimester of pregnancy. The receptors were sampled from a female donor with multiple sclerosis, enrolled in a pregnancy study.

The chain uses TRBV7-2 and TRBJ2-3, with TRBD2 matching 8 bases. Germline-derived CDR1 and CDR2 are SGHTA and FQGNSA. This CDR3 has 16 residues. Trimming cost V 0 bases and J 2 bases; bases outside gene matches: 4. In DNA form, the CDR3 reads TGTGCCAGCAGCTTAGCTTTAGCGGGAACCACAGATACGCAGTATTTT. Translated, it gives CASSLALAGTTDTQYF.

The CDR3 loop reads CASSSLSSYETQYF. For the CDR3, the DNA is TGTGCCAGCAGTTCCCTCTCTAGCTATGAGACCCAGTACTTC. The rearrangement uses TRBV27 and TRBJ2-5; possible D gene TRBD2, 5 bases. This CDR3 is 14 amino acids long. Germline V gene data show CDR1 as MNHEY and CDR2 as SMNVEV (reference sequence). V was shortened by 4 bases and J by 5 bases, with 14 bases between the two germline ends.

The chain couples TRBV5-1 to TRBJ1-1, with D perhaps matching TRBD1 (6 bases). The CDR3 spans 14 residues. Trimming removed 4 bases from V and 2 bases from J, with 12 bases in between. The germline CDR1 and CDR2 sequences are SGHRS and YFSETQ. Here the CDR3 reads CASSRLTGNTEAFF. The CDR3 region has the DNA TGCGCCAGCAGCCGATTGACAGGTAACACTGAAGCTTTCTTT.

This clone has only a few counts. This sequence joins TRBV9 and TRBJ1-4, with 9 nucleotides matching TRBD1. The junction had 10 bases not matched to a gene; V was cut back by 4 bases and J by 6 bases. Germline V lookup: CDR1 SGDLS, CDR2 YYNGEE. The CDR3 is 16 residues long. CDR3 sequence: CASSPHPGTGYEKLFF. Written as DNA, the CDR3 is TGTGCCAGCAGCCCACACCCCGGGACAGGGTATGAAAAACTGTTTTTT.

The chain links TRBV6-5 to TRBJ1-5; D may be TRBD1 (5 bases). The CDR3 has 15 residues. V dropped 0 bases and J dropped 4 bases, with 10 bases sitting between them. Germline V gene lookup returns CDR1 MNHEY and CDR2 SVGAGI. The DNA of the CDR3 is TGTGCCAGCAGTTACTCGACAGCGCCAAATCAGCCCCAGCATTTT. This translates into CASSYSTAPNQPQHF.

This rearrangement joins TRBV11-2 to TRBJ1-4; TRBD1 is a possible D gene (5 bases). This CDR3 has 14 amino acids. Germline V gene lookup returns CDR1 SGHAT and CDR2 FQNNGV. The V end was cut by 2 bases, the J end by 8 bases, with 12 bases between. The CDR3 spells CASSLRGVGEKLFF. For the CDR3, the DNA is TGTGCCAGCAGCTTACGGGGGGTTGGGGAAAAACTGTTTTTT.

This clone was counted only a few times. V gene TRBV19 combines with J gene TRBJ1-5; maybe TRBD1 (5 bases). The CDR3 loop spans 13 amino acids. The V and J ends lost 8 bases and 4 bases respectively, with 12 bases between them. Germline CDR1 and CDR2: LNHDA and SQIVND (reference sequence). The CDR3 sequence: CASGGNWNQPQHF. CDR3 in DNA: TGTGCCAGTGGGGGGAATTGGAATCAGCCCCAGCATTTT.

This clone was seen a handful of times. V usage is TRBV19 and J usage is TRBJ1-1; D is unclear. Germline assignment: CDR1 LNHDA and CDR2 SQIVND (reference sequence). V was cut by 3 bases and J by 8 bases, with 13 bases left in between. The CDR3 runs to 13 residues. CDR3 sequence (DNA): TGTGCCAGTAGTATTCCGGGATCTAGAGAAGCTTTCTTT. As protein: CASSIPGSREAFF.

The chain is built from TRBV7-6 and TRBJ2-5, with D tentatively TRBD1 (5 bases). This CDR3 region has 14 residues. Between the trimmed V and J ends, which lost 5 bases and 2 bases, there was a span of 12 bases. The germline V gene has CDR1 SGHVS and CDR2 FNYEAQ. CDR3 in DNA: TGTGCCAGCAGCCCCCGACAGTTACAAGAGACCCAGTACTTC. It is translated as CASSPRQLQETQYF.

The V gene is TRBV6-5, the J gene TRBJ1-2; weak D call: TRBD1 (5 bases). Germline CDR1 MNHEY, CDR2 SVGAGI. The germline V and J ends were trimmed by 0 bases and 3 bases, with 14 bases remaining between them. CDR3 length equals 16 residues. CDR3 bases: TGTGCCAGCAGTTACTCGTTTCGGGGGGGGGACTATGGCTACACCTTC. As protein: CASSYSFRGGDYGYTF.

The chain couples TRBV2 to TRBJ1-2, with a tentative D call TRBD1 (6 bases). CDR1 and CDR2 (germline): SNHLY, FYNNEI. The CDR3 is made up of 13 amino acids. Deletions cut 11 bases from V and 7 bases from J, with 20 bases between. This CDR3 is CAARGRGAVGYTF. The CDR3 nucleotides read TGTGCCGCCCGGGGGAGGGGGGCGGTTGGCTACACCTTC.

This sequence joins TRBV6-1 and TRBJ1-3, with unresolved D. The germline V gene encodes CDR1 MNHNS and CDR2 SASEGT. Trimming shortened V by 4 bases and J by 1 base, and 5 bases separated the two germline ends. The CDR3 is made up of 13 amino acids. The CDR3 protein is CASSVSSGNTIYF. CDR3 nucleotides: TGTGCCAGCAGTGTCTCTTCTGGAAACACCATATATTTT.

The chain recombines TRBV27 with TRBJ2-7; 8 bases match TRBD1. Germline values: CDR1 MNHEY, CDR2 SMNVEV (reference sequence). Trimming at V came to 5 bases and at J to 1 base, leaving 10 bases not matched to a gene. The CDR3 extends over 16 amino acids. The CDR3 loop reads CASSPAGTGVSYEQYF. DNA of the CDR3: TGTGCCAGCAGTCCCGCCGGGACAGGTGTTTCCTACGAGCAGTACTTC.